Each of the 16 T cell receptor beta chains below was sequenced from the same sample in a study of CD8 T cells in Susac syndrome. Random hexamers were used to reverse transcribe an amount of about 0.45 to 1 ug RNA. Each CDR3 protein is one row after TCRdb ran MiXCR on the immunoSEQ multiplex PCR reads. This table holds roughly 300,000 distinct CDR3 sequences, roughly 85% found once. Material: CD8+ T cells from PBMCs. The receptors stem from a human donor with multiple sclerosis.

The J gene is TRBJ2-7, the V gene TRBV15; the match to TRBD2 covers 10 bases. Per the germline V gene, CDR1 is LNHNV and CDR2 is YYDKDF (reference sequence). Trimming at V came to 0 bases and at J to 9 bases, leaving 11 bases not matched to a gene. The CDR3 covers 16 residues. CDR3 sequence: CATSRDATSGTHGQYF. The CDR3 coding sequence is TGTGCCACCAGCAGAGATGCAACTAGCGGGACCCACGGGCAGTACTTC.

This clonotype was observed a few times. This chain uses TRBV6-2 or TRBV6-3 with TRBJ2-6; 7 bases fit TRBD1. After removal of 2 bases from V and 0 bases from J, the junction contained 7 bases not matched to a gene. The CDR3 is 18 residues long. Germline V gene sequence: CDR1 MNHEY, CDR2 SVGEGT. The chain's CDR3 is CASSYEQGVTSGANVLTF. CDR3 sequence (DNA): TGTGCCAGCAGTTACGAGCAGGGGGTCACCTCTGGGGCCAACGTCCTGACTTTC.

J is TRBJ1-1 and V is TRBV10-3; 11 bases are a match to TRBD1. Per germline, CDR1 ENHRY and CDR2 SYGVKD. V lost 8 bases to trimming and J lost 11 bases; unmatched junction nucleotides: 1. The CDR3 covers 10 residues. The CDR3 loop reads CAIGTGGAFF. Written as DNA, the CDR3 is TGTGCCATCGGGACAGGGGGGGCTTTCTTT.

This rearrangement joins TRBV12-3 or TRBV12-4 to TRBJ2-7; TRBD2 matches 7 bases. Trimming took 5 bases from V and 4 from J; bases not matched to a gene: 8. The CDR3 is 14 residues long. Here the CDR3 reads CASSGGLGLYEQYF. The CDR3 DNA sequence: TGTGCCAGCAGTGGGGGACTGGGACTATACGAGCAGTACTTC.

This chain uses TRBV4-1 with TRBJ1-4, with no clear D. There are 15 residues in the CDR3. V lost 0 bases to trimming and J lost 5 bases, with 10 bases between them. The germline V gene has CDR1 MGHRA and CDR2 YSYEKL. The DNA for the CDR3 is TGCGCCAGCAGCCAAGATGTGGGTTCCAATGAAAAACTGTTTTTT. It is translated as CASSQDVGSNEKLFF.

This clonotype was observed once. The rearrangement joins TRBV20-1 to TRBJ1-5; D is possibly TRBD1 (6 bases). V lost 3 bases, J lost 4 bases, and 13 bases lay in between. The CDR3 is made up of 14 amino acids. Germline loops: CDR1 DFQATT, CDR2 SNEGSKA (reference sequence). The CDR3 nucleotides read TGCAGTGCTAGGCCAGGGGAAAGAAATCAGCCCCAGCATTTT. It codes for CSARPGERNQPQHF.

The chain couples TRBV5-6 to TRBJ1-2; TRBD1 is a possible D gene (5 bases). In germline, CDR1 is SGHDT, CDR2 YYEEEE. This CDR3 has 15 residues. V was cut by 0 bases and J by 4 bases, with 13 bases left in between. The CDR3 coding sequence is TGTGCCAGCAGCTTGGGGAAGGGACTGGGCTATGGCTACACCTTC. This gives the protein CASSLGKGLGYGYTF.

This chain connects TRBV11-1 to TRBJ2-6, with TRBD1 identical over 12 bases. CDR1 and CDR2 (germline): SGHAT, FQDESV (reference sequence). V lost 5 bases, J lost 2 bases, and 13 bases stayed unmatched. The CDR3 covers 20 residues. The CDR3 DNA is TGTGCCAGCAGCCCACCCCCGGGACAGGGGGCGTCGGCTGGGGCCAACGTCCTGACTTTC. This sequence encodes CASSPPPGQGASAGANVLTF.

V usage is TRBV7-9 and J usage is TRBJ2-1; D gene uncertain. V lost 7 bases and J lost 5, with 12 bases in between. CDR3 size: 13 residues. Germline values: CDR1 SEHNR, CDR2 FQNEAQ (reference sequence). The DNA for the CDR3 is TGTGCCAGCAACTCCAGATCGAACAATGAGCAGTTCTTC. It translates to CASNSRSNNEQFF.

V and J are TRBV18 and TRBJ2-7; D possibly uses TRBD1 or TRBD2 (5 bases each). Germline CDR1 reads KGHSH; CDR2 reads LQKENI. Trimming left V 5 bases short and J 1 base short, with 12 bases between. The CDR3 runs 14 residues. Here the CDR3 DNA reads TGTGCCAGCTCATCCCGGGACGGTTCCTACGAGCAGTACTTC. Translating gives CASSSRDGSYEQYF.

The chain uses TRBV7-9 and TRBJ2-1; D possibly corresponds to TRBD2 (6 bases). The V end lost 7 bases, the J end lost 6 bases, and 16 bases lay between the germline ends. The length of the CDR3 is 14 residues. CDR1 and CDR2 (germline): SEHNR, FQNEAQ (reference sequence). The CDR3 sequence: CASIDEAGSNEQFF. CDR3 nucleotide sequence: TGTGCCAGCATCGACGAGGCGGGAAGCAATGAGCAGTTCTTC.

The genes are TRBV11-2 and TRBJ1-2, with a weak D call TRBD1 (5 bases). Germline-derived CDR1 and CDR2 are SGHAT and FQNNGV. Trimming stripped 4 bases from V and 7 bases from J, with 22 bases between. The CDR3 is made up of 16 amino acids. The CDR3 reads CASSYRPVIGAGGYTF. The CDR3 DNA follows: TGTGCCAGCAGCTACCGACCCGTTATCGGGGCTGGTGGCTACACCTTC.

The rearrangement uses TRBV20-1 and TRBJ2-2; 9 bases fit TRBD1. CDR1 is DFQATT and CDR2 is SNEGSKA in the germline V gene (reference sequence). V shed 0 bases, J shed 6 bases, and the junction held 5 bases outside the gene matches. The CDR3 is 15 amino acids. The CDR3 region is CSARDLQGAAGELFF. In DNA form, the CDR3 reads TGCAGTGCTAGAGATCTACAGGGGGCGGCCGGGGAGCTGTTTTTT.

The rearrangement joins TRBV19 to TRBJ2-1; D is uncertain. Germline lookup yields CDR1 LNHDA and CDR2 SQIVND (reference sequence). The ends were cut back, 4 bases at V and 2 bases at J, with 12 bases in the middle. The CDR3 totals 15 residues. CDR3 in DNA: TGTGCCAGTAGTACAACTACCTCAGCCTACAATGAGCAGTTCTTC. Amino acids: CASSTTTSAYNEQFF.

The rearrangement uses TRBV9 and TRBJ2-3; a weak D match, TRBD2 (6 bases). Trimming took off 3 bases at V and 5 bases at J, with 16 bases between the two ends. The CDR3 is made up of 15 amino acids. Germline V gene data show CDR1 as SGDLS and CDR2 as YYNGEE. In DNA, the CDR3 is TGTGCCAGCAGCGGGGGACTCCTGAGCTTAGATACGCAGTATTTT. It is translated as CASSGGLLSLDTQYF.

On this clonotype: At one boundary the junction diverges from the germline segment, which might be a read error. This chain joins TRBV2 and TRBJ1-1; TRBD1 might be the D (6 bases). Per germline, CDR1 SNHLY and CDR2 FYNNEI. This CDR3 has 13 residues. The CDR3 bases are TGTGCCCCGACAGGCGTACGGTACACTGAAGCTTTTTTT. As protein: CAPTGVRYTEAFF.